The 20 T cell receptor beta chains reported below all come from one sample, sequenced in a study of blood T cell repertoires in COVID-19. Sequencing used immunoSEQ multiplex PCR; TCRdb keeps in-frame clones, though not all of them. Among around 380,000 clones listed, around 87% were seen once. Specimen: PBMCs or T cells enriched from blood (not recorded which). Receptors originate from a man aged 25 to 40 who had recovered from COVID-19.

The chain links TRBV4-1 to TRBJ2-7; 7 nucleotides line up with TRBD1. J was trimmed by 2 bases and V by 1 base; bases with no gene match: 8. The CDR3 sequence is 16 residues long. Germline V gene lookup returns CDR1 MGHRA and CDR2 YSYEKL. CDR3 DNA sequence: TGCGCCAGCAGCCAAGGGGCAAGGGGGCGACCCTACGAGCAGTACTTC. Amino acid sequence: CASSQGARGRPYEQYF.

This clone was seen a handful of times. V gene TRBV18 combines with J gene TRBJ1-2, with D possibly matching TRBD1 (6 bases). This CDR3 comprises 16 residues. V was cut by 0 bases and J by 4 bases, with 15 bases left in between. Germline CDR1 KGHSH, CDR2 LQKENI. The CDR3 coding sequence is TGTGCCAGCTCACCACCGGGGGCCGACGAACTCTATGGCTACACCTTC. Translation: CASSPPGADELYGYTF.

In DNA, the CDR3 is TGCGCCAGCAGCCACGAAGAGACCCAGTACTTC. Residues: CASSHEETQYF. The chain joins TRBV4-1 to TRBJ2-5, with no clear D. With 3 bases removed from V and 3 bases from J, the gap between germline ends came to 2 bases. Per the germline V gene, CDR1 is MGHRA and CDR2 is YSYEKL. The CDR3 extends over 11 amino acids.

V usage is TRBV12-3 or TRBV12-4 and J usage is TRBJ2-7; D ambiguous. There are 13 residues in the CDR3. V was pared by 3 bases and J by 5 bases, with 11 bases between. The CDR3 bases are TGTGCCAGCAGTTTTCGGAGACTCGACGAGCAGTACTTC. As protein: CASSFRRLDEQYF.

This clone was picked up a small number of times. The chain links TRBV18 to TRBJ1-1; D remains ambiguous. With 8 bases removed from V and 0 bases from J, the gap between germline ends came to 10 bases. This CDR3 comprises 13 residues. CDR1 is KGHSH and CDR2 is LQKENI in the germline V gene. The CDR3 sequence is CASGVGMNTEAFF. The CDR3 nucleotides are TGTGCCAGCGGAGTTGGCATGAACACTGAAGCTTTCTTT. The whole variable domain, remainder taken from reference TRBV18 and TRBJ1-1, is NAGVMQNPRHLVRRRGQEARLRCSPMKGHSHVYWYRQLPEEGLKFMVYLQKENIIDESGMPKERFSAEFPKEGPSILRIQQVVRGDSAAYFCASGVGMNTEAFFGQGTRLTVV.

This chain joins TRBV7-9 and TRBJ1-3; tentatively, D is TRBD1 (5 bases). Trimming stripped 1 base from V and 4 bases from J, with 8 bases between. This CDR3 has 14 residues. Germline-derived CDR1 and CDR2 are SEHNR and FQNEAQ (reference sequence). CDR3 sequence: CASSLEAGGNTIYF. CDR3 bases: TGTGCCAGCAGCTTAGAGGCAGGGGGAAACACCATATATTTT.

The V and J genes are TRBV18 and TRBJ2-7; 9 bases agree with TRBD2. This CDR3 is 16 amino acids long. CDR1 is KGHSH and CDR2 is LQKENI in the germline V gene. Trimming took 1 base from V and 0 from J; bases not matched to a gene: 4. The CDR3 DNA sequence: TGTGCCAGCTCACCACTGGCGGGGGGGAGCTCCTACGAGCAGTACTTC. This sequence encodes CASSPLAGGSSYEQYF.

A word on this clone: Germline is not matched at one junction end, which may reflect a read error. The same CDR3 can be traced to other DNA sequences in this sample. This chain links TRBV18 with TRBJ1-1; 7 bases agree with TRBD1. CDR1 KGHSH and CDR2 LQKENI come from the germline V gene. The CDR3 contains 14 residues. CDR3 loop: CASSRQGLGTEAFF. The CDR3 DNA is TGTGCCAGCTCACGACAGGGCCTCGGGACTGAAGCCTTCTTT.

The V and J genes are TRBV2 and TRBJ1-2; TRBD1 matches 7 bases. The CDR3 contains 14 residues. V lost 6 bases to trimming and J lost 4 bases; unmatched junction nucleotides: 8. CDR1 is SNHLY, CDR2 FYNNEI, per germline. CDR3 sequence: CASSAGQAGYGYTF. The DNA for the CDR3 is TGTGCCAGCAGCGCAGGACAGGCGGGCTATGGCTACACCTTC.

The J gene is TRBJ1-4, the V gene TRBV29-1; tentative D call: TRBD1 (5 bases). Trimming pared 5 bases from V and 1 base from J, leaving 8 bases between. The germline V gene has CDR1 SQVTM and CDR2 ANQGSEA. The CDR3 length is 13 residues. This CDR3 reads CSVSRVTNEKLFF. The CDR3 DNA follows: TGCAGCGTTAGCAGGGTAACTAATGAAAAACTGTTTTTT.

The V call is TRBV6-5, the J call TRBJ1-1, with D perhaps TRBD1 (5 bases). Germline CDR1 reads MNHEY; CDR2 reads SVGAGI. V was trimmed by 8 bases and J by 11 bases, leaving 21 bases between them. This CDR3 has 13 residues. DNA for the CDR3: TGTGCCAGCGGATACGCAAAACAGGTTAACGCTTTCTTT. Protein: CASGYAKQVNAFF.

The chain combines TRBV9 with TRBJ1-1; D gene ambiguous. This CDR3 spans 13 amino acids. V lost 0 bases, J lost 4 bases, and 7 bases lay in between. Germline V gene lookup returns CDR1 SGDLS and CDR2 YYNGEE. CDR3 sequence: CASSVAGITEAFF. CDR3 in DNA: TGTGCCAGCAGCGTAGCCGGGATCACTGAAGCTTTCTTT.

The table lists this clone with a count of one. The rearrangement links TRBV5-1 to TRBJ1-4; unclear D gene. V was trimmed by 7 bases and J by 4 bases, leaving 14 bases between them. The CDR3 loop spans 14 amino acids. Germline CDR1 reads SGHRS; CDR2 reads YFSETQ. The CDR3: CASGLGTFNEKLFF. CDR3 in DNA: TGCGCCAGCGGACTCGGAACCTTTAATGAAAAACTGTTTTTT.

As DNA, the CDR3 is TGTGCCAGCAGCCAACCGCACGGGAACACTGAAGCTTTCTTT. This codes for CASSQPHGNTEAFF. The chain uses TRBV3-1 (or the pseudogene TRBV3-2) and TRBJ1-1; D is undetermined. This CDR3 spans 14 amino acids. CDR1 is LGHDT, CDR2 YNNKEL, per germline (reference sequence). Trimming stripped 2 bases from V and 1 base from J, with 8 bases between.

The rearrangement joins TRBV2 to TRBJ1-1; D not resolved. The germline V gene encodes CDR1 SNHLY and CDR2 FYNNEI. The CDR3 contains 15 residues. The V gene lost 7 bases and the J gene lost 1 base, with 16 bases spanning the gap. This CDR3 reads CASKIGRAPNTEAFF. Here the CDR3 DNA reads TGTGCCAGCAAGATCGGGAGGGCCCCGAACACTGAAGCTTTCTTT.

The chain links TRBV9 to TRBJ2-1; 8 bases match TRBD2. CDR1 is SGDLS, CDR2 YYNGEE, per germline. The CDR3 has 15 residues. Trimming removed 1 base from V and 4 bases from J; junction bases left unmatched: 4. As DNA, the CDR3 is TGTGCCAGCAGCGTAAGGGTAGCGGGGTACAATGAGCAGTTCTTC. It is translated as CASSVRVAGYNEQFF.

This chain links TRBV4-3 with TRBJ1-1, with 9 bases that match TRBD1. CDR3 length equals 16 residues. In germline, CDR1 is LGHNA, CDR2 YSLEER. The V segment lost 4 bases and the J segment 5 bases; nucleotides outside the gene matches: 11. The CDR3 sequence: CASSRAGQGRRTEAFF. For the CDR3, the DNA is TGCGCCAGCAGCCGAGCGGGACAGGGTCGGAGAACTGAAGCTTTCTTT.

In regard to this clone: Other DNA sequences in this sample translate to the same CDR3. V usage is TRBV12-3 or TRBV12-4 and J usage is TRBJ1-2, with TRBD1 identical over 10 bases. The CDR3 runs to 13 residues. Losses at the gene ends were 4 bases for V and 5 bases for J; bases not matched to a gene: 1. The chain's CDR3 is CASSSDRGYGYTF. As DNA, the CDR3 is TGTGCCAGCAGTTCGGACAGGGGGTATGGCTACACCTTC.

J is TRBJ1-1 and V is TRBV5-1, with D possibly being TRBD1 (6 bases). Germline V gene lookup returns CDR1 SGHRS and CDR2 YFSETQ. The CDR3 extends over 18 amino acids. V lost 4 bases to trimming and J lost 1 base, with 23 bases between them. The CDR3 is CASSPRWRGGLANTEAFF. The CDR3 nucleotides read TGCGCCAGCAGCCCCAGGTGGAGGGGGGGCTTGGCGAACACTGAAGCTTTCTTT.

The chain couples TRBV9 to TRBJ2-5; no firm D call. Germline loops: CDR1 SGDLS, CDR2 YYNGEE. The length of the CDR3 is 14 residues. The V end was cut by 0 bases, the J end by 4 bases, with 10 bases between. The CDR3 DNA sequence: TGTGCCAGCAGCGTAGGTGTAACTACAGAGACCCAGTACTTC. It is translated as CASSVGVTTETQYF.